Following are 30 T cell receptor beta chains from one sample sequenced in a study of T cell responses to AZD1222 COVID-19 vaccine. The data were produced by immunoSEQ multiplex PCR, yet TCRdb's version contains in-frame clones alone and is incomplete. The table has about 140,000 clones, roughly 90% seen once. The sample in question was peripheral blood, obtained on day 0 of AZD1222 vaccination. These receptors originate from an adult in good health.

A remark on this clone: Germline and junction disagree at one end, which may indicate a read error. V and J are TRBV7-2 and TRBJ2-1; D might be TRBD2 (5 bases). The CDR3 loop spans 12 amino acids. Germline lookup yields CDR1 SGHTA and CDR2 FQGNSA. The DNA of the CDR3 is TGTGCCAGCAGATCCGACTACAGTGAGCAGTTCTTC. Amino acid sequence: CASRSDYSEQFF.

This clone appeared once. The V and J genes are TRBV7-2 and TRBJ2-1, with D unresolved. Germline loops: CDR1 SGHTA, CDR2 FQGNSA. Trimming cost V 6 bases and J 8 bases, with 8 bases left between them. The CDR3 length is 11 residues. Here the CDR3 DNA reads TGTGCCAGCAGTCTGTGGGATGAGCAGTTCTTC. Protein: CASSLWDEQFF.

V and J are TRBV7-8 and TRBJ1-3, with a tentative D call TRBD1 (5 bases). Trimming shortened V by 5 bases and J by 4 bases, and 18 bases separated the two germline ends. CDR3 length equals 16 residues. Germline CDR1 SGHVS, CDR2 FQNEAQ. CDR3 in amino acids: CASSPRPGGSGNTIYF. The CDR3 coding sequence is TGTGCCAGCAGCCCTCGCCCGGGGGGATCCGGAAACACCATATATTTT.

The chain has TRBV5-4 and TRBJ1-6; 8 bases align to TRBD1. The CDR3 has 16 residues. Germline CDR1 and CDR2: SGHNT and YYREEE (reference sequence). After removal of 1 base from V and 2 bases from J, the junction contained 2 bases not matched to a gene. In DNA, the CDR3 is TGTGCCAGCAGCTTGCAGGGGGCTACCTATAATTCACCCCTCCACTTT. Protein product: CASSLQGATYNSPLHF.

The chain is built from TRBV4-1 and TRBJ1-2; TRBD1 is a possible D gene (6 bases). The V and J ends lost 2 bases and 2 bases respectively, with 12 bases between them. From germline, CDR1 is MGHRA and CDR2 YSYEKL. The CDR3 loop spans 15 amino acids. The CDR3: CASSQPTGKNYGYTF. For the CDR3, the DNA is TGCGCCAGCAGCCAACCTACAGGGAAGAACTATGGCTACACCTTC.

The gene calls are TRBV9 and TRBJ2-7; 11 bases align to TRBD2. The CDR3 runs 15 residues. Looked up from germline, CDR1 is SGDLS and CDR2 is YYNGEE. V trimming: 4 bases; J trimming: 4 bases; junction bases outside the gene matches: 7. The CDR3 sequence is CASSPRLAGTYEQYF. The CDR3 DNA reads TGTGCCAGCAGCCCCCGACTAGCGGGGACTTACGAGCAGTACTTC.

The V gene is TRBV2, the J gene TRBJ2-1; 7 nucleotides line up with TRBD1. The length of the CDR3 is 15 residues. With V trimmed by 6 bases and J by 6 bases, 11 bases remained unmatched. In germline, CDR1 is SNHLY, CDR2 FYNNEI. This CDR3 is CASSADRVLSNEQFF. DNA of the CDR3: TGTGCCAGCAGCGCCGACAGGGTCCTCTCCAATGAGCAGTTCTTC.

The V and J genes are TRBV11-2 and TRBJ2-1; the match to TRBD2 covers 7 bases. The J segment lost 4 bases and the V segment lost 5 bases, leaving 8 bases of the junction unmatched. The CDR3 runs 15 residues. CDR1 and CDR2 (germline): SGHAT, FQNNGV. CDR3 nucleotides: TGTGCCAGCAGCCTACCTTTAGCGGGTTACAATGAGCAGTTCTTC. It codes for CASSLPLAGYNEQFF.

This chain links TRBV28 with TRBJ2-2, with 9 positions matching TRBD1. This CDR3 is 18 amino acids long. CDR1 MDHEN and CDR2 SYDVKM come from the germline V gene. The ends lost 5 bases at V and 3 bases at J; junction bases unmatched: 13. The CDR3 loop reads CASSPQPGQGWDTGELFF. CDR3 DNA: TGTGCCAGCAGTCCACAACCGGGACAGGGATGGGACACCGGGGAGCTGTTTTTT.

V gene TRBV7-2 combines with J gene TRBJ1-5; D is ambiguous. Trimming removed 1 base from V and 7 bases from J, with 8 bases in between. The CDR3 totals 13 residues. CDR1 SGHTA and CDR2 FQGNSA come from the germline V gene. The CDR3 region has the DNA TGTGCCAGCAGCTTAGAAGAGGGACAGCCCCAGCATTTT. Its protein product is CASSLEEGQPQHF.

V and J are TRBV15 and TRBJ2-5; 8 bases line up with TRBD2. Germline assignment: CDR1 LNHNV and CDR2 YYDKDF (reference sequence). V shed 0 bases, J shed 5 bases, and the junction held 5 bases outside the gene matches. This CDR3 comprises 15 residues. CDR3 in DNA: TGTGCCACCAGCAGAGATGACGGGAGGGGTGAGACCCAGTACTTC. Its translation: CATSRDDGRGETQYF.

The chain has TRBV29-1 and TRBJ2-3; maybe TRBD1 (6 bases). V was clipped by 6 bases and J by 3 bases, with 10 bases between them. Germline V gives CDR1 SQVTM, CDR2 ANQGSEA. The CDR3 sequence is 12 residues long. The CDR3 nucleotides read TGCAGCGTCCCAGGGGCTACAGATACGCAGTATTTT. Protein product: CSVPGATDTQYF.

The chain recombines TRBV5-1 with TRBJ1-2, with D possibly matching TRBD1 (6 bases). Germline V gene sequence: CDR1 SGHRS, CDR2 YFSETQ. Deletions cut 4 bases from V and 1 base from J, with 17 bases between. This CDR3 spans 16 amino acids. Here the CDR3 reads CASSPIQSGVNYGYTF. The CDR3 DNA is TGCGCCAGCAGCCCAATCCAATCAGGGGTTAACTATGGCTACACCTTC.

The gene calls are TRBV4-3 and TRBJ2-2; D is possibly TRBD1 or TRBD2 (5 bases each). V gave up 2 bases and J gave up 4 bases, with 17 bases separating them. The germline gives CDR1 LGHNA, CDR2 YSLEER. The CDR3 has 17 amino acids. This CDR3 is CASSQPGTELVTGELFF. The CDR3 DNA is TGCGCCAGCAGCCAACCCGGGACCGAACTGGTCACCGGGGAGCTGTTTTTT.

The gene calls are TRBV27 and TRBJ2-7; 9 bases are shared with TRBD2. This CDR3 spans 13 amino acids. The ends lost 4 bases at V and 6 bases at J; junction bases unmatched: 4. Per germline, CDR1 MNHEY and CDR2 SMNVEV (reference sequence). The CDR3 reads CASSSETSGEQYF. The CDR3 bases are TGTGCCAGCAGTTCCGAGACTAGCGGCGAGCAGTACTTC.

This clone came up once. This rearrangement joins TRBV27 to TRBJ2-1; 13 bases match TRBD2. Germline values: CDR1 MNHEY, CDR2 SMNVEV (reference sequence). The length of the CDR3 is 17 residues. Trimming removed 4 bases from V and 3 bases from J; junction bases left unmatched: 6. DNA of the CDR3: TGTGCCAGCAGTTACGGGACTAGCGGGGTCGGCTACAATGAGCAGTTCTTC. Translating it yields CASSYGTSGVGYNEQFF.

This chain joins TRBV4-2 and TRBJ1-2; 7 nucleotides align to TRBD1. Germline V lookup: CDR1 LGHNA, CDR2 YNFKEQ. V lost 2 bases and J lost 4; bases outside the gene matches: 7. The CDR3 is 15 amino acids. CDR3 residues: CASSQQTQGGYGYTF. The CDR3 bases are TGTGCCAGCAGCCAACAAACCCAGGGGGGCTATGGCTACACCTTC.

The chain's CDR3 is CASSFLRGNEQFF. The CDR3 nucleotides are TGTGCCAGCAGCTTCTTAAGGGGAAATGAGCAGTTCTTC. J is TRBJ2-1 and V is TRBV5-5; D is perhaps TRBD1 (5 bases). Germline CDR1 is SGHKS and CDR2 is YYEKEE (reference sequence). With 2 bases removed from V and 7 bases from J, the gap between germline ends came to 10 bases. The CDR3 loop spans 13 amino acids.

The J gene is TRBJ1-5, the V gene TRBV6-2 or TRBV6-3, with 7 bases aligning to TRBD1. J gave up 5 bases and V 6 bases, and 16 bases lay outside the gene matches. In germline, CDR1 is MNHEY, CDR2 SVGEGT. The CDR3 is made up of 17 amino acids. This CDR3 reads CASSRPIDDRAHQPQHF. The CDR3 nucleotides read TGTGCCAGCAGCCGACCAATTGACGACAGGGCCCATCAGCCCCAGCATTTT.

The J gene is TRBJ1-3, the V gene TRBV4-2, with D maybe TRBD1 (5 bases). The V gene's germline CDR1 is LGHNA and CDR2 YNFKEQ. CDR3 length: 15 residues. V was trimmed by 3 bases and J by 11 bases, leaving 20 bases between them. The CDR3 loop reads CASSQSSGTVSSIYF. CDR3 DNA sequence: TGTGCCAGCAGCCAGTCATCCGGGACGGTTTCTTCCATATATTTT.

J is TRBJ1-3 and V is TRBV30; D is uncertain. The V end lost 6 bases, the J end lost 1 base, and 16 bases lay between the germline ends. CDR1 is GTSNPN and CDR2 is SVGIG in the germline V gene (reference sequence). The CDR3 runs to 15 residues. The CDR3 loop is CACRLNAGSGNTIYF. In nucleotides, the CDR3 is TGTGCCTGCAGACTCAACGCGGGTTCTGGAAACACCATATATTTT.

This chain links TRBV5-1 with TRBJ2-5; 9 bases fit TRBD2. Germline assignment: CDR1 SGHRS and CDR2 YFSETQ. The CDR3 covers 14 residues. Trimming at V came to 4 bases and at J to 4 bases, leaving 5 bases not matched to a gene. Here the CDR3 DNA reads TGCGCCAGCAGCCGAGTAGCGGGGGTAGAGACCCAGTACTTC. Translated: CASSRVAGVETQYF. Full variable domain (missing parts from reference TRBV5-1 and TRBJ2-5): KAGVTQTPRYLIKTRGQQVTLSCSPISGHRSVSWYQQTPGQGLQFLFEYFSETQRNKGNFPGRFSGRQFSNSRSEMNVSTLELGDSALYLCASSRVAGVETQYFGPGTRLLVL.

The V call is TRBV19, the J call TRBJ1-1, with TRBD1 as a possible D gene (5 bases). CDR1 and CDR2 from the germline V gene are LNHDA and SQIVND (reference sequence). The CDR3 consists of 12 residues. Here the CDR3 reads CGSIRGSTEAFF. For the CDR3, the DNA is TGTGGGTCTATTCGGGGGAGTACTGAAGCTTTCTTT.

The V gene is TRBV5-4, the J gene TRBJ2-2; D is possibly TRBD1 (5 bases). The CDR3 spans 14 residues. Germline loops: CDR1 SGHNT, CDR2 YYREEE (reference sequence). The V gene lost 1 base and the J gene lost 5 bases, with 9 bases spanning the gap. The DNA for the CDR3 is TGTGCCAGCAGCTTGTTTGGGGCAACCGGGGAGCTGTTTTTT. Its protein is CASSLFGATGELFF.

Here the CDR3 DNA reads TGCGCCAGCAGCCACCCGGACCACTACAATGAGCAGTTCTTC. This translates into CASSHPDHYNEQFF. This sequence joins TRBV4-3 and TRBJ2-1; no firm D call. The CDR3 sequence is 14 residues long. V was shortened by 3 bases and J by 3 bases, with 9 bases between the two germline ends. From germline, CDR1 is LGHNA and CDR2 YSLEER.

The gene calls are TRBV10-2 and TRBJ2-7, with 8 bases identical to TRBD2. Germline CDR1 is WSHSY and CDR2 is SAAADI. J was trimmed by 0 bases and V by 6 bases; bases with no gene match: 4. The CDR3 is made up of 14 amino acids. The CDR3 coding sequence is TGCGCCAGCAGGACCGGGGGGGGCTCCTACGAGCAGTACTTC. It encodes CASRTGGGSYEQYF.

This clone was recorded only once. The gene calls are TRBV30 and TRBJ1-2; D is ambiguous. V lost 1 base and J 2 bases, leaving 5 bases between the germline ends. This CDR3 contains 12 residues. Per germline, CDR1 GTSNPN and CDR2 SVGIG (reference sequence). CDR3 coding DNA: TGTGCCTGGAGTGCGGGCAACTATGGCTACACCTTC. Translated: CAWSAGNYGYTF.

The CDR3 loop reads CASSSSGDYEQYF. The CDR3 nucleotides are TGTGCCAGCAGCTCCTCAGGGGACTACGAGCAGTACTTC. This sequence joins TRBV7-9 and TRBJ2-7; tentative D call: TRBD1 (6 bases). The V end was cut by 4 bases, the J end by 3 bases, with 10 bases between. Germline assignment: CDR1 SEHNR and CDR2 FQNEAQ (reference sequence). CDR3 length: 13 amino acids.

J is TRBJ2-7 and V is TRBV5-1; D may correspond to TRBD1 or TRBD2 (5 bases each). Trimming removed 4 bases from V and 2 bases from J, with 13 bases in between. CDR3 length equals 14 residues. Germline CDR1 reads SGHRS; CDR2 reads YFSETQ. The CDR3 here is CASSREGRTYEQYF. DNA for the CDR3: TGCGCCAGCAGCCGTGAGGGACGCACCTACGAGCAGTACTTC.

The V gene is TRBV7-3, the J gene TRBJ2-7; TRBD1 is a possible D gene (5 bases). CDR3 size: 14 residues. Between the trimmed V and J ends, which lost 1 base and 2 bases, there was a span of 9 bases. Germline V gives CDR1 SGHTA, CDR2 FQGTGA. In DNA, the CDR3 is TGTGCCAGCAGCTTAAATCAGGGCCCCTACGAGCAGTACTTC. This translates into CASSLNQGPYEQYF.